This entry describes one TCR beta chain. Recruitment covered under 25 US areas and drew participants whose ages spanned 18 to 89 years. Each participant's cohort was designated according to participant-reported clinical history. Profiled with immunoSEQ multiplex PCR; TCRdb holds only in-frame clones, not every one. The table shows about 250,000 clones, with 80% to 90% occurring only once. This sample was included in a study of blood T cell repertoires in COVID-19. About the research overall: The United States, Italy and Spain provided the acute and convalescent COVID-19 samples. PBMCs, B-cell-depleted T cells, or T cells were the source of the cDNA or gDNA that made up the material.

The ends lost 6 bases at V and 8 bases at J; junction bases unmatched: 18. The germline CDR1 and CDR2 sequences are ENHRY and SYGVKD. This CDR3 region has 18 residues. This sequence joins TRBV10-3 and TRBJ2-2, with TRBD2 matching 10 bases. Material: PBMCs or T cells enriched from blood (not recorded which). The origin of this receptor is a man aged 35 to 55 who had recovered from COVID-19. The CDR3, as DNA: TGTGCCATCAGAGAGAGAGAGAGCGGGAGGGGCGACGGAGGGGAGCTGTTTTTT. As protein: CAIRERESGRGDGGELFF.